A single sample gave rise to the 14 T cell receptor beta chains below, sequenced in a study of PD-L1 blockade in urothelial cancer. TCRdb keeps only in-frame clones here, not all; method: immunoSEQ multiplex PCR. The profile shows about 82,000 clones, roughly 80% of them singletons. Sequencing used PBMCs, obtained around atezolizumab (anti-PD-L1) treatment. Source of these receptors: a man in his 70s with urothelial cancer.

The chain is built from TRBV7-2 and TRBJ2-6, with D uncertain. V dropped 0 bases and J dropped 0 bases, with 6 bases sitting between them. The CDR3 has 16 residues. From germline, CDR1 is SGHTA and CDR2 FQGNSA. Here the CDR3 DNA reads TGTGCCAGCAGCTTAGCCACATCCTCTGGGGCCAACGTCCTGACTTTC. Protein: CASSLATSSGANVLTF.

The V gene is TRBV5-6, the J gene TRBJ2-1, with 11 bases lining up with TRBD1. Trimming took 2 bases from V and 3 from J; bases not matched to a gene: 4. CDR3 length: 16 residues. Per the germline V gene, CDR1 is SGHDT and CDR2 is YYEEEE. The chain's CDR3 is CASSFRTGGGYNEQFF. The CDR3 DNA reads TGTGCCAGCAGCTTTAGGACAGGGGGCGGCTACAATGAGCAGTTCTTC.

CDR3 residues: CASSDTRTGEETQYF. The DNA for the CDR3 is TGTGCCAGCAGTGATACGAGGACAGGGGAAGAGACCCAGTACTTC. V usage is TRBV25-1 and J usage is TRBJ2-5; 9 nucleotides match TRBD1. Germline V CDR1 and CDR2: MGHDK, SYGVNS. Unmatched junction bases numbered 5, after V lost 3 bases and J lost 3 bases. The CDR3 spans 15 residues.

The CDR3 here is CASSYYGQGDGYTF. Written as DNA, the CDR3 is TGTGCCAGCAGTTACTACGGACAGGGAGATGGCTACACCTTC. This rearrangement joins TRBV2 to TRBJ1-2; 8 bases align to TRBD1. The CDR3 has 14 residues. The J segment lost 6 bases and the V segment lost 5 bases, leaving 8 bases of the junction unmatched. The germline V gene has CDR1 SNHLY and CDR2 FYNNEI.

The chain links TRBV5-5 to TRBJ1-4; D remains unclear. V lost 0 bases and J lost 0, with 6 bases in between. Germline V gene lookup returns CDR1 SGHKS and CDR2 YYEKEE (reference sequence). The CDR3 sequence is 15 residues long. The CDR3 nucleotides are TGTGCCAGCAGCTTGGGGTCGGCAACTAATGAAAAACTGTTTTTT. It encodes CASSLGSATNEKLFF.

Turning to this clone: Other DNA sequences within the sample encode an identical CDR3. V usage is TRBV7-9 and J usage is TRBJ1-4; 7 nucleotides line up with TRBD1. CDR1 is SEHNR and CDR2 is FQNEAQ in the germline V gene (reference sequence). The V segment lost 5 bases and the J segment 1 base; nucleotides outside the gene matches: 4. This CDR3 is built from 15 residues. CDR3 DNA sequence: TGTGCCAGCAGCCTACAGGGGCGAACTAATGAAAAACTGTTTTTT. Translation: CASSLQGRTNEKLFF.

This chain connects TRBV11-2 to TRBJ2-5; 7 nucleotides align to TRBD1. With V trimmed by 4 bases and J by 3 bases, 5 bases remained unmatched. The CDR3 runs to 14 residues. The germline gives CDR1 SGHAT, CDR2 FQNNGV. The CDR3 bases are TGTGCCAGCAGCTCCCTTGGGACAGAAGAGACCCAGTACTTC. Protein: CASSSLGTEETQYF.

The gene calls are TRBV18 and TRBJ2-5, with D unresolved. Per the germline V gene, CDR1 is KGHSH and CDR2 is LQKENI. The CDR3 extends over 13 amino acids. The V gene lost 6 bases and the J gene lost 2 bases, with 10 bases spanning the gap. CDR3 region: CASSGSAQETQYF. The CDR3 nucleotides are TGTGCCAGCTCCGGGTCGGCGCAAGAGACCCAGTACTTC.

This chain joins TRBV5-4 and TRBJ1-4; 11 nucleotides agree with TRBD1. The germline gives CDR1 SGHNT, CDR2 YYREEE (reference sequence). This CDR3 comprises 14 residues. Trimming at V came to 4 bases and at J to 7 bases, leaving 3 bases not matched to a gene. The CDR3 sequence: CASSVDRGPEKLFF. In nucleotides, the CDR3 is TGTGCCAGCAGCGTGGACAGGGGGCCTGAAAAACTGTTTTTT.

The V and J genes are TRBV2 and TRBJ2-3; 10 bases are a match to TRBD1. Germline lookup yields CDR1 SNHLY and CDR2 FYNNEI. The CDR3 covers 15 residues. V shed 5 bases and J 4 bases; nucleotides not matched to a gene: 6. DNA for the CDR3: TGTGCCAGCAGTCCGACGGACAGGGGGGCAGATACGCAGTATTTT. Its protein product is CASSPTDRGADTQYF.

In DNA, the CDR3 is TGTGCCAGCAGCTTAGGGGGGGCCCAAGGGAATACGCAGTATTTT. This codes for CASSLGGAQGNTQYF. V is TRBV7-3 and J is TRBJ2-3; D is possibly TRBD2 (7 bases). This CDR3 has 15 amino acids. V shed 2 bases and J shed 7 bases, with 16 bases lying between them. Germline V gene sequence: CDR1 SGHTA, CDR2 FQGTGA.

The CDR3 DNA follows: TGTGCCACCTCGCAAGGGGGGGGGCAAGGCACTGAAGCTTTCTTT. Translation: CATSQGGGQGTEAFF. V gene TRBV19 combines with J gene TRBJ1-1; perhaps TRBD1 as D (6 bases). Germline assignment: CDR1 LNHDA and CDR2 SQIVND (reference sequence). CDR3 size: 15 residues. V lost 10 bases to trimming and J lost 4 bases, with 22 bases between them.

The chain uses TRBV9 and TRBJ2-1, with 10 bases that match TRBD2. The V gene's germline CDR1 is SGDLS and CDR2 YYNGEE. The CDR3 spans 15 residues. With V trimmed by 0 bases and J by 8 bases, 5 bases remained unmatched. CDR3 amino acids: CASSVGLAGVDEQFF. In DNA, the CDR3 is TGTGCCAGCAGCGTAGGCCTAGCGGGAGTTGATGAGCAGTTCTTC.

V usage is TRBV7-2 and J usage is TRBJ2-1; 10 bases agree with TRBD2. V was clipped by 5 bases and J by 7 bases; unmatched bases: 5. Per germline, CDR1 SGHTA and CDR2 FQGNSA. The CDR3 consists of 14 residues. CDR3 loop: CASSLSGGENEQFF. The CDR3 DNA is TGTGCCAGCAGCCTCAGCGGGGGGGAGAATGAGCAGTTCTTC.